A selection of T cell receptor beta chains follows, all from one sample in a study of cytomegalovirus exposure and HLA in healthy donors. Data came from immunoSEQ multiplex PCR; TCRdb stores just in-frame clones and leaves some out. The data contain roughly 140,000 clones, 80% to 85% of them singletons. The sample comprised PBMCs. The receptors originated from a female donor in good health and CMV-seronegative. CDR3s include the opening cysteine and the closing phenylalanine or tryptophan. Fields, in order: J gene, V gene, clone size, D gene, CDR3 DNA, CDR3 protein. The D gene is left open where the match is weak. Size tells how often a clone was seen (once, few, many) or the class of an expanded clone, and some rows leave it out.

J: TRBJ2-5; V: TRBV5-1; size: .; D: .; DNA: TGCGCCAGCAGCTTGCTCGGGAGAGCGCTGGAGACCCAGTACTTC; CDR3: CASSLLGRALETQYF
J: TRBJ2-3; V: TRBV27; size: .; D: TRBD2; DNA: TGTGCCAGCATGTTAGCGGGAGCCCCAGATACGCAGTATTTT; CDR3: CASMLAGAPDTQYF
J: TRBJ1-5; V: TRBV2; size: few; D: .; DNA: TGTGCCAGCAGCGACAACAATCAGCCCCAGCATTTT; CDR3: CASSDNNQPQHF
J: TRBJ2-7; V: TRBV7-2; size: few; D: .; DNA: TGTGCCAGCAGCTTAGGGCGGGGAACCTACGAGCAGTACTTC; CDR3: CASSLGRGTYEQYF
J: TRBJ1-1; V: TRBV7-2; size: .; D: TRBD1; DNA: TGTGCCAGCAGCTTATACAGGGGCACTGAAGCTTTCTTT; CDR3: CASSLYRGTEAFF
J: TRBJ1-5; V: TRBV2; size: few; D: TRBD1; DNA: TGTGCCAGCAGTGAGCTGACAGGGGATCAGCCCCAGCATTTT; CDR3: CASSELTGDQPQHF
J: TRBJ1-1; V: TRBV7-8; size: .; D: .; DNA: TGTGCCAGCAGCTTAGTAAGGGGAGGGAACACTGAAGCTTTCTTT; CDR3: CASSLVRGGNTEAFF
J: TRBJ1-1; V: TRBV27; size: .; D: TRBD1; DNA: TGTGCCAGCATCACGGACAGGGGAAGGAACACTGAAGCTTTCTTT; CDR3: CASITDRGRNTEAFF
J: TRBJ2-5; V: TRBV9; size: .; D: TRBD2; DNA: TGTGCCAGCAGCATAGCGGGAGGCCTCCAAGAGACCCAGTACTTC; CDR3: CASSIAGGLQETQYF
J: TRBJ2-3; V: TRBV15; size: .; D: .; DNA: TGTGCCACCAGCAGAGCGTTAGCGACTGACACGCAGTATTTT; CDR3: CATSRALATDTQYF
J: TRBJ1-5; V: TRBV19; size: .; D: TRBD1; DNA: TGTGCCAGTAGTATTGGACAGGGTGGGAATCAGCCCCAGCATTTT; CDR3: CASSIGQGGNQPQHF
J: TRBJ1-1; V: TRBV2; size: .; D: .; DNA: TGTGCCAGCAGTGAACAGGCCCCAGTGAACACTGAAGCTTTCTTT; CDR3: CASSEQAPVNTEAFF
J: TRBJ2-1; V: TRBV5-1; size: .; D: TRBD2; DNA: TGCGCCAGCAGCTTGAGTCCTAGCGGACCCTACCTCTCCTACAATGAGCAGTTCTTC; CDR3: CASSLSPSGPYLSYNEQFF
J: TRBJ1-1; V: TRBV5-4; size: .; D: TRBD1; DNA: TGTGCCAGCAGCTCGGGAGGACAGGGGGCAGGGGGCACTGAAGCTTTCTTT; CDR3: CASSSGGQGAGGTEAFF
J: TRBJ2-6; V: TRBV4-2; size: .; D: .; DNA: TGTGCCAGCAGCCACCTAGGAGAGTATGGGGCCAACGTCCTGACTTTC; CDR3: CASSHLGEYGANVLTF
J: TRBJ2-5; V: TRBV6-6; size: .; D: TRBD2; DNA: TGTGCCAGCAGTTACGGGGGGGGGTCAGAGACCCAGTACTTC; CDR3: CASSYGGGSETQYF
J: TRBJ2-1; V: TRBV27; size: once; D: .; DNA: TGTGCCAGCAGTTTTGCTGCAGGGACTTACGACTATGAGCAGTTCTTC; CDR3: CASSFAAGTYDYEQFF
J: TRBJ2-7; V: TRBV6-5; size: few; D: TRBD1; DNA: TGTGCCAGCAGTCGGGACAGGGGCGAGCAGTACTTC; CDR3: CASSRDRGEQYF
J: TRBJ1-3; V: TRBV2; size: few; D: TRBD1; DNA: TGTGCCAGCATCGGACAGGGGCCTTCCGGAAACACCATATATTTT; CDR3: CASIGQGPSGNTIYF
J: TRBJ1-3; V: TRBV19; size: .; D: .; DNA: TGTGCCAGTACGACAGCCTCTGGAAACACCATATATTTT; CDR3: CASTTASGNTIYF
J: TRBJ1-5; V: TRBV6-6; size: .; D: .; DNA: TGTGCCAGCAGTTATGACAAATCACCCCAGCATTTT; CDR3: CASSYDKSPQHF
J: TRBJ1-2; V: TRBV2; size: .; D: TRBD1; DNA: TGTGCCAGCAGTGGTCCGGGACAGTTAAATGGCTACACCTTC; CDR3: CASSGPGQLNGYTF
J: TRBJ1-3; V: TRBV11-2; size: .; D: .; DNA: TGTGCCAGCAGCTCCCTCGGGGTACGGCCTGGAAACACCATATATTTT; CDR3: CASSSLGVRPGNTIYF
J: TRBJ2-6; V: TRBV5-1; size: .; D: .; DNA: TGCGCCAGCAGCGCCCTACCGCAGGTTCCCCCCTCTGGGGCCAACGTCCTGACTTTC; CDR3: CASSALPQVPPSGANVLTF
J: TRBJ1-5; V: TRBV28; size: .; D: .; DNA: TGTGCCAGCAGTTTATTGGGCAGGGACAATCAGCCCCAGCATTTT; CDR3: CASSLLGRDNQPQHF
J: TRBJ2-3; V: TRBV4-1; size: few; D: TRBD2; DNA: TGCGCCAGCAGCCAAGAAGAGGGGGAGGAGCGGGAGGGCGGTGCAGATACGCAGTATTTT; CDR3: CASSQEEGEEREGGADTQYF
J: TRBJ2-7; V: TRBV15; size: once; D: TRBD2; DNA: TGTGCCACCAGCAGAGATGCGGGGGATGGCTACGAGCAGTACTTC; CDR3: CATSRDAGDGYEQYF
J: TRBJ1-5; V: TRBV9; size: .; D: .; DNA: TGTGCCAGCAGCCCAGGCCCAGGGGGCAATCAGCCCCAGCATTTT; CDR3: CASSPGPGGNQPQHF
J: TRBJ2-5; V: TRBV6-5; size: .; D: TRBD2; DNA: TGTGCCAGCAGACTAGCGGGAGGGCAACAAGAGACCCAGTACTTC; CDR3: CASRLAGGQQETQYF
J: TRBJ1-1; V: TRBV13; size: .; D: .; DNA: TGTGCCAGCAGCTTAGGCTCGGGGGACACTGAAGCTTTCTTT; CDR3: CASSLGSGDTEAFF
J: TRBJ1-1; V: TRBV7-9; size: once; D: .; DNA: TGTGCCAGCAGTCAAATAGGGGACACTGAAGCTTTCTTT; CDR3: CASSQIGDTEAFF
J: TRBJ2-5; V: TRBV28; size: .; D: .; DNA: TGTGCCAGCAGCCCCGATCCAGGTCAAGAGACCCAGTACTTC; CDR3: CASSPDPGQETQYF